One sample yielded the 12 T cell receptor beta chains listed below, sequenced in a study of read filtering for tumor transcriptome and immune sequencing. Molecular barcoded adaptors covering alpha/delta and beta/gamma chains were used on approximately 400 ng RNA. TCRdb reprocessed the reads via MiXCR and lists one record per CDR3 protein. This table holds roughly 93,000 distinct CDR3 sequences, about 22% found once. The specimen was a population of CD138-negative cells sorted from bone marrow. The receptors originated from a donor aged 40 or older with multiple myeloma.

V gene TRBV4-1 combines with J gene TRBJ2-1; D not resolved. The germline gives CDR1 MGHRA, CDR2 YSYEKL. CDR3 length: 14 residues. V lost 3 bases to trimming and J lost 8 bases, with 14 bases between them. CDR3 residues: CASSQVVELDEQFF. The DNA of the CDR3 is TGCGCCAGCAGCCAGGTAGTGGAGCTGGATGAGCAGTTCTTC.

The CDR3 coding sequence is TGTGCCAGCAGCTTAGATTGGCACGACTATGGCTACACCTTC. Amino acid sequence: CASSLDWHDYGYTF. The chain has TRBV7-2 and TRBJ1-2; D is unresolved. The CDR3 spans 14 residues. The germline V gene has CDR1 SGHTA and CDR2 FQGNSA. V was trimmed by 1 base and J by 3 bases, leaving 9 bases between them. The full variable domain, its missing parts supplied by reference TRBV7-2 and TRBJ1-2, is GAGVSQSPSNKVTEKGKDVELRCDPISGHTALYWYRQSLGQGLEFLIYFQGNSAPDKSGLPSDRFSAERTGGSVSTLTIQRTQQEDSAVYLCASSLDWHDYGYTFGSGTRLTVV.

Many counts were recorded for this clonotype. The chain couples TRBV28 to TRBJ2-6; no definite D call. CDR3 length equals 13 residues. Trimming stripped 8 bases from V and 4 bases from J, with 9 bases between. Germline V gene sequence: CDR1 MDHEN, CDR2 SYDVKM. The CDR3 bases are TGTGCCAGCTCCACCCCCGGGGCCAACGTCCTGACTTTC. This sequence encodes CASSTPGANVLTF.

As concerns this clonotype: Just one base apart from a much larger clone, this may be a read error. No conserved phenylalanine or tryptophan ends this CDR3, so it is likely a read error. The J gene is TRBJ1-5, the V gene TRBV2; maybe TRBD1 (5 bases). CDR3 length: 15 amino acids. The germline V gene encodes CDR1 SNHLY and CDR2 FYNNEI. V lost 2 bases and J 2 bases, leaving 10 bases between the germline ends. CDR3 in DNA: TGTGCCAGCAGTGAACGGGGGGTTGGCAATCAGCCCCAGCATCTT. Its protein is CASSERGVGNQPQHL.

The V call is TRBV20-1, the J call TRBJ2-3; D not resolved. Germline values: CDR1 DFQATT, CDR2 SNEGSKA (reference sequence). Trimming cost V 5 bases and J 4 bases, with 16 bases left between them. This CDR3 comprises 14 residues. Here the CDR3 DNA reads TGCAGTGCTCCCCGCCTGTCGGGCGCAGATACGCAGTATTTT. Translated: CSAPRLSGADTQYF.

This clonotype was observed at least ten times. The chain employs TRBV19 and TRBJ2-1; tentatively, D is TRBD1 or TRBD2 (5 bases each). Germline V gene lookup returns CDR1 LNHDA and CDR2 SQIVND (reference sequence). CDR3 length: 14 residues. The V end was cut by 4 bases, the J end by 4 bases, with 11 bases between. CDR3 residues: CASSTGTVYNEQFF. CDR3 coding DNA: TGTGCCAGTAGTACCGGGACCGTATACAATGAGCAGTTCTTC.

This clonotype was counted many times. CDR3 nucleotide sequence: TGCGCCAGCAGCTTGGTGGTAGGGCGGCATGAGCAGTTCTTC. The encoded protein is CASSLVVGRHEQFF. The rearrangement links TRBV5-1 to TRBJ2-1; D is ambiguous. V dropped 0 bases and J dropped 8 bases, with 12 bases sitting between them. Germline V gene sequence: CDR1 SGHRS, CDR2 YFSETQ. The CDR3 is 14 residues long.

This clonotype was recorded at least ten times. One end of the junction does not line up with germline, which may come from a read error. J is TRBJ2-1 and V is TRBV5-1, with TRBD1 identical over 9 bases. The CDR3 is 15 residues long. The V gene's germline CDR1 is SGHRS and CDR2 YFSETQ. The DNA for the CDR3 is TGTGCCAGCAGCCCATACAGGGGGCTGTACAATGAGCAGTTCTTC. This codes for CASSPYRGLYNEQFF.

The sample holds one count of this clonotype. A much bigger clone sits one base away, suggesting this may be a read error. The rearrangement joins TRBV28 to TRBJ1-5; unclear D gene. This CDR3 is built from 11 residues. CDR1 is MDHEN and CDR2 is SYDVKM in the germline V gene. This CDR3 reads CATSSHQPQHF. CDR3 DNA sequence: TGTGCCACCAGTTCACATCAGCCCCAGCATTTT.

CDR3 bases: TGTGCCAGCAGCTCCCCCCTGGTCAATGAGCAGTTCTTC. The encoded protein is CASSSPLVNEQFF. The rearrangement joins TRBV7-9 to TRBJ2-1; D remains unclear. The CDR3 is made up of 13 amino acids. Germline V CDR1 and CDR2: SEHNR, FQNEAQ (reference sequence). Trimming removed 4 bases from V and 6 bases from J, with 10 bases in between. The full variable domain, in which reference TRBV7-9 and TRBJ2-1 provide the parts outside the CDR3, is DTGVSQNPRHKITKRGQNVTFRCDPISEHNRLYWYRQTLGQGPEFLTYFQNEAQLEKSRLLSDRFSAERPKGSFSTLEIQRTEQGDSAMYLCASSSPLVNEQFFGPGTRLTVL.

This clonotype was seen more than once but under ten times. J is TRBJ2-1 and V is TRBV5-1; D tentatively fits TRBD1 or TRBD2 (5 bases each). The CDR3 is 15 residues long. V lost 7 bases, J lost 0 bases, and 14 bases lay in between. CDR1 and CDR2 from the germline V gene are SGHRS and YFSETQ. The CDR3 nucleotides are TGCGCCAGCTCTGGGGGTCGGAGCTCCTACAATGAGCAGTTCTTC. As protein: CASSGGRSSYNEQFF.

This clonotype was seen at least ten times. V and J are TRBV5-1 and TRBJ2-3; 9 bases agree with TRBD1. Germline CDR1 and CDR2: SGHRS and YFSETQ. CDR3 length: 16 residues. The trim removed 3 bases at V and 4 bases at J, leaving 9 bases unmatched. The DNA for the CDR3 is TGCGCCAGCAGCTCGAATACAGGGGGCAAGGCAGATACGCAGTATTTT. This sequence encodes CASSSNTGGKADTQYF.